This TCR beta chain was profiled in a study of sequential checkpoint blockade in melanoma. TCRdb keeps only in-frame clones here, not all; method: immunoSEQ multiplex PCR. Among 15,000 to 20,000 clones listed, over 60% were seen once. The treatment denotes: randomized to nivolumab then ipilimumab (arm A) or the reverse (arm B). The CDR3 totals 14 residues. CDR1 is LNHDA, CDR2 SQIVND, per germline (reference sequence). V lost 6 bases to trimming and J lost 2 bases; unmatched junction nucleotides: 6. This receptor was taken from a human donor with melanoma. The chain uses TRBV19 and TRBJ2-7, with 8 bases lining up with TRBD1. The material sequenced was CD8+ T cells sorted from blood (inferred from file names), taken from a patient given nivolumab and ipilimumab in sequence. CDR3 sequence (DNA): TGTGCCAGTAGCCCAGGGGGCTTCCCCTACGAGCAGTACTTC. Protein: CASSPGGFPYEQYF.